This T cell receptor beta chain emerged from a study of T cell clonality in common variable immunodeficiency. Study observations and caveats: Reportedly, TCR beta sequences from common variable immunodeficiency showed fewer deletions and N-nucleotide insertions.

Assay: immunoSEQ multiplex PCR; the TCRdb copy retains only in-frame clones and omits some. Observed are 25,000 to 30,000 clones, no singletons, with the top ten taking approximately 3%. This clone was seen a handful of times. What it binds is unknown. The receptor's source is a human donor with common variable immunodeficiency. Sequencing input: peripheral blood mononuclear cells.

The part of the CDR3 DNA that was read is TGTGCCAGCTCACCAAAAGAGACAGGGTTGTCACCC. Its protein is CASSPKETGLSP. The entire CDR3 sequence reads CASSPKETGLSPLHF. The chain couples TRBV18 to TRBJ1-6; 7 bases agree with TRBD1. The read comes to an end 3 residues before the CDR3 does, leaving the germline J gene to fill in the end. Germline CDR1 is KGHSH and CDR2 is LQKENI. The V gene end was trimmed by 2 bases and the J gene end by 10 bases; junction bases not matched to a gene: 8. CDR3 length: 15 residues.